A single sample is the source of the 11 T cell receptor beta chains below, sequenced in a study of T cell repertoires in cytomegalovirus infection (dated by TCRdb to about 2019). What this sample's treatment or condition label stands for: in vitro stimulation with specific CMV peptide epitopes to enrich CMV-specific T cells. No antigen has been identified for these receptors. Instrument on record: Illumina HiSeq 1500. TCRdb reprocessed the public reads (quality trimming at Q25 with fastp, clone calling with MiXCR) and kept in-frame beta chains. Every CDR3 protein is listed once, alongside the most common genes and DNA of its rows. This sample comprises about 900,000 distinct CDR3 sequences, about a third of them detected only once. The ten top clones hold 13% of the sample. The sequences come from cultured CD8+ T cells from PBMCs, collected from culture after CMV antigen stimulation. All receptors derive from a human donor in good health (CMV status not recorded). Some clones in this sample may be carry-over from other donors' samples.

This clonotype was found a few times. The chain employs TRBV28 and TRBJ2-1; 9 nucleotides align to TRBD1. The CDR3 has 15 residues. V lost 6 bases to trimming and J lost 5 bases; unmatched junction nucleotides: 8. The germline V gene has CDR1 MDHEN and CDR2 SYDVKM. The DNA of the CDR3 is TGTGCCAGCAGGACGGGACAGGGAGTACACAATGAGCAGTTCTTC. Translated: CASRTGQGVHNEQFF.

This clonotype was seen a handful of times. V and J are TRBV6-2 or TRBV6-3 and TRBJ2-3; TRBD2 aligns across 8 bases. The CDR3 is 15 residues long. The ends lost 5 bases at V and 0 bases at J; junction bases unmatched: 4. In germline, CDR1 is MNHEY, CDR2 SVGEGT. The CDR3 spells CASSPGTRSTDTQYF. In nucleotides, the CDR3 is TGTGCCAGCAGTCCCGGGACTAGAAGCACAGATACGCAGTATTTT.

The CDR3 coding sequence is TGTGCCAGCAGTTACTTGGGCAGGGCAGATACGCAGTATTTT. It encodes CASSYLGRADTQYF. The chain employs TRBV6-5 and TRBJ2-3; D may be TRBD1 (5 bases). Germline assignment: CDR1 MNHEY and CDR2 SVGAGI. Trimming took 1 base from V and 4 from J, leaving 9 bases between them. The CDR3 length is 14 residues.

This clonotype was counted a few times. V is TRBV7-8 and J is TRBJ1-5; D is uncertain. The CDR3 is 14 amino acids. V gave up 2 bases and J gave up 7 bases, with 12 bases separating them. Germline-derived CDR1 and CDR2 are SGHVS and FQNEAQ. The CDR3 loop is CASSLYPPGQPQHF. The CDR3 DNA reads TGTGCCAGCAGCTTATATCCCCCGGGGCAGCCCCAGCATTTT.

In this sample, this clonotype turned up a few times. The J gene is TRBJ2-3, the V gene TRBV7-3; the D gene could be TRBD1 or TRBD2 (5 bases each). V dropped 5 bases and J dropped 2 bases, with 17 bases sitting between them. Germline CDR1 SGHTA, CDR2 FQGTGA. This CDR3 has 16 amino acids. The CDR3 DNA is TGTGCCAGCAGCCACTCCGGGACCACCTCCACAGATACGCAGTATTTT. It specifies CASSHSGTTSTDTQYF.

V usage is TRBV7-6 and J usage is TRBJ1-4; 7 positions match TRBD1. CDR1 and CDR2 from the germline V gene are SGHVS and FNYEAQ. The CDR3 spans 15 residues. With V trimmed by 6 bases and J by 8 bases, 12 bases remained unmatched. CDR3 DNA sequence: TGTGCCAGCAGTCACCCTGGGACAGAGTGGGAAAAACTGTTTTTT. The encoded protein is CASSHPGTEWEKLFF.

This chain links TRBV5-1 with TRBJ2-1; 13 bases map to TRBD2. The CDR3 contains 16 residues. The germline V gene has CDR1 SGHRS and CDR2 YFSETQ. V shed 4 bases and J 4 bases; nucleotides not matched to a gene: 5. CDR3 amino acids: CASSPGLAGEYNEQFF. As DNA, the CDR3 is TGCGCCAGCAGCCCCGGACTAGCGGGGGAGTACAATGAGCAGTTCTTC.

This clonotype appeared a few times. The rearrangement uses TRBV6-2 or TRBV6-3 and TRBJ1-2, with TRBD1 matching over 7 bases. The length of the CDR3 is 15 residues. Germline CDR1 reads MNHEY; CDR2 reads SVGEGT. Losses at the gene ends were 0 bases for V and 7 bases for J; bases not matched to a gene: 8. CDR3 coding DNA: TGTGCCAGCAGTTACTCGGAGGGGGCGGCGACTGGCTACACCTTC. Protein product: CASSYSEGAATGYTF.

This clonotype was counted ten times or more. The chain links TRBV20-1 to TRBJ1-1, with D perhaps TRBD1 (5 bases). This CDR3 has 12 residues. From germline, CDR1 is DFQATT and CDR2 SNEGSKA (reference sequence). This CDR3 is CRGDRFSTEAFF. The CDR3 DNA reads TGCAGGGGGGACCGCTTCAGCACTGAAGCTTTCTTT.

This clonotype has a count of ten or more. The rearrangement links TRBV7-8 to TRBJ1-2; 7 nucleotides agree with TRBD1. With V trimmed by 2 bases and J by 4 bases, 7 bases remained unmatched. From germline, CDR1 is SGHVS and CDR2 FQNEAQ. CDR3 length: 15 residues. CDR3 DNA: TGTGCCAGCAGCTTAACCGGGACAGCCTCCTATGGCTACACCTTC. Protein sequence: CASSLTGTASYGYTF.

This clonotype appeared many times. This chain connects TRBV7-6 to TRBJ2-1; D gene ambiguous. This CDR3 is 13 amino acids long. CDR1 is SGHVS and CDR2 is FNYEAQ in the germline V gene. Trimming took off 2 bases at V and 8 bases at J, with 10 bases between the two ends. The CDR3, as DNA: TGTGCCAGCAGCTTAAACCCTAGGGATGAGCAGTTCTTC. Amino acid sequence: CASSLNPRDEQFF. The full variable domain, in which reference TRBV7-6 and TRBJ2-1 provide the parts outside the CDR3, is GAGVSQSPRYKVTKRGQDVALRCDPISGHVSLYWYRQALGQGPEFLTYFNYEAQQDKSGLPNDRFSAERPEGSISTLTIQRTEQRDSAMYRCASSLNPRDEQFFGPGTRLTVL.